This T cell receptor beta chain stems from a study of graft-versus-host responses after intestinal transplantation. V was clipped by 6 bases and J by 5 bases, with 20 bases between them. The CDR3 extends over 16 amino acids. CDR1 and CDR2 from the germline V gene are MDHEN and SYDVKM. The study's findings and limits: Recipient marrow contained GvH clones, some of which appeared first in ileum or blood.

Points on this clone: The antigen is not known.

This table comes from immunoSEQ multiplex PCR, and its TCRdb copy is limited to in-frame clones, with some not included. This sample yields about 57,000 clones, of which 70% to 90% are seen a single time; roughly 1.5% belongs to the top ten. The source material was PBMCs, sampled 26 days after transplant. The rearrangement links TRBV28 to TRBJ1-5; a possible D gene is TRBD1 (5 bases). This TCR came from a human patient who received an intestinal transplant, so some T cells may come from the graft donor. The CDR3, as DNA: TGTGCCAGCAGGGCCGGGGGGGGTTTAGGGGATCAGCCCCAGCATTTT. Translating gives CASRAGGGLGDQPQHF.